This T cell receptor beta chain came from a study of blood T cell repertoires in COVID-19. Study-wide background: T cells, B-cell-depleted T cells, or PBMCs supplied cDNA or gDNA.

Original methodology: How many nucleated cells were present was estimated from reference gene primer amplification. The protocol was immunoSEQ multiplex PCR, while the TCRdb copy is restricted to in-frame clones and leaves out a portion. V, J and clone size were drawn from that table, and D and trimming were deduced from the DNA. The data show 200,000 to 250,000 clones, nearly 90% seen once. Participants had their cohort set by participant-reported clinical history. Donors in Cohort 3 who had recovered were those with two negative PCRs, healthcare professional clearance, or resolution of their symptoms. The TCR originated in a man in his thirties or forties who had recovered from COVID-19. Sequenced: PBMCs or T cells enriched from blood (not recorded which).

The CDR3 loop reads CASSPDRWGIYSNQPQHF. The CDR3 DNA is TGTGCCAGCAGTCCAGACAGGTGGGGCATATATAGCAATCAGCCCCAGCATTTT. V usage is TRBV28 and J usage is TRBJ1-5; D is perhaps TRBD1 (6 bases). Germline V gene lookup returns CDR1 MDHEN and CDR2 SYDVKM. The CDR3 is 18 residues long. V lost 5 bases and J 0 bases, leaving 20 bases between the germline ends.